Each of the 32 T cell receptor beta chains below was sequenced from the same sample in a study of T cells in Graves' hyperthyroidism and ophthalmopathy. What was amplified from RNA transcripts were TCR beta CDR3 regions. The HTBI primer set was used in a first-round RT-PCR of the TCR CDR3. MiXCR, applied by TCRdb to the multiplex PCR reads, yields one record per CDR3 protein. The top ten clones hold roughly 7% of a sample with 550,000 to 600,000 distinct CDR3 sequences, 12% to 15% of them seen once. Sequencing was performed on blood. The receptors derive from a woman younger than 30 with Graves' ophthalmopathy.

This clonotype was detected many times. Relative to the germline gene, one junction end is altered; a read error may explain this. This chain uses TRBV5-1 with TRBJ2-7; D gene uncertain. The CDR3 covers 12 residues. Germline-derived CDR1 and CDR2 are SGHRS and YFSETQ. CDR3 in amino acids: CASSFGAYEQYF. The CDR3 region has the DNA TGTGCCAGCAGTTTTGGCGCCTACGAGCAGTACTTC. Looking up the rest from reference TRBV5-1 and TRBJ2-7 gives the full variable domain: KAGVTQTPRYLIKTRGQQVTLSCSPISGHRSVSWYQQTPGQGLQFLFEYFSETQRNKGNFPGRFSGRQFSNSRSEMNVSTLELGDSALYLCASSFGAYEQYFGPGTRLTVT.

Many counts were recorded for this clonotype. The genes are TRBV6-5 and TRBJ2-7; D might be TRBD2 (6 bases). The length of the CDR3 is 13 residues. Per the germline V gene, CDR1 is MNHEY and CDR2 is SVGAGI. With 2 bases removed from V and 7 bases from J, the gap between germline ends came to 12 bases. The DNA for the CDR3 is TGTGCCAGCAGTTACACCGGGACTGGGGAGCAGTACTTC. Protein product: CASSYTGTGEQYF.

This clonotype was observed a handful of times. The chain combines TRBV6-4 with TRBJ2-2; D not resolved. The CDR3 loop spans 16 amino acids. CDR1 MRHNA and CDR2 SNTAGT come from the germline V gene. Trimming removed 0 bases at V and 3 bases at J, with 11 bases between. The chain's CDR3 is CASSDSGHGHTGELFF. The CDR3 nucleotides are TGTGCCAGCAGTGACTCCGGGCACGGTCACACCGGGGAGCTGTTTTTT.

This clonotype was picked up many times. This chain joins TRBV10-3 and TRBJ2-7; no firm D call. With 2 bases removed from V and 6 bases from J, the gap between germline ends came to 14 bases. The CDR3 contains 14 residues. Germline loops: CDR1 ENHRY, CDR2 SYGVKD. CDR3 residues: CAISEGMGPGEQYF. As DNA, the CDR3 is TGTGCCATCAGTGAGGGGATGGGCCCGGGCGAGCAGTACTTC.

This clonotype was observed a handful of times. The rearrangement joins TRBV7-2 to TRBJ1-6; 9 bases agree with TRBD1. The germline V gene has CDR1 SGHTA and CDR2 FQGNSA. The CDR3 spans 16 residues. J was trimmed by 10 bases and V by 0 bases; bases with no gene match: 7. The CDR3 DNA follows: TGTGCCAGCAGCTTAGCCCAACAGGGGGCAGGGTCACCCCTCCACTTT. Its translation is CASSLAQQGAGSPLHF.

This clonotype was counted a few times. The chain has TRBV5-1 and TRBJ1-6; D is unclear. Trimming took off 5 bases at V and 8 bases at J, with 11 bases between the two ends. The CDR3 has 13 amino acids. In germline, CDR1 is SGHRS, CDR2 YFSETQ. The CDR3 loop reads CASSSVLDSPLHF. CDR3 nucleotide sequence: TGCGCCAGCAGTTCTGTTTTAGATTCACCCCTCCACTTT.

This clonotype was counted between two and nine times. The chain carries TRBV20-1 and TRBJ2-6; 16 nucleotides match TRBD2. The CDR3 contains 20 residues. Germline V gene data show CDR1 as DFQATT and CDR2 as SNEGSKA (reference sequence). V trimming: 2 bases; J trimming: 2 bases; junction bases outside the gene matches: 9. The CDR3 sequence: CSARSAGLAGGSAGANVLTF. The CDR3 nucleotides are TGCAGTGCTAGAAGTGCGGGACTAGCGGGAGGGTCCGCTGGGGCCAACGTCCTGACTTTC.

The CDR3 DNA follows: TGTGCCAGCAGATACAGGGGTGGCGGGGAAAAACTGTTTTTT. Protein: CASRYRGGGEKLFF. This chain links TRBV11-1 with TRBJ1-4, with 7 bases fitting TRBD1. The J segment lost 8 bases and the V segment lost 6 bases, leaving 9 bases of the junction unmatched. The CDR3 length is 14 residues. Germline CDR1 and CDR2: SGHAT and FQDESV (reference sequence).

The chain is built from TRBV3-1 and TRBJ1-2; D is perhaps TRBD1 (6 bases). The CDR3 runs to 13 residues. Germline-derived CDR1 and CDR2 are LGHDT and YNNKEL (reference sequence). Trimming took 1 base from V and 6 from J, leaving 9 bases between them. The CDR3 DNA is TGTGCCAGCAGCCAAGGGGGGGGCCATGGCTACACCTTC. It is translated as CASSQGGGHGYTF.

This clonotype was seen a few times. This sequence joins TRBV12-3 or TRBV12-4 and TRBJ1-1, with D possibly TRBD1 on 5 matching bases. Trimming removed 3 bases from V and 5 bases from J, with 13 bases in between. This CDR3 region has 14 residues. The DNA for the CDR3 is TGTGCCAGCAGTTTCGGTCTTGAGGGGACTGAAGCTTTCTTT. This encodes CASSFGLEGTEAFF.

This clonotype was found many times. The chain has TRBV10-3 and TRBJ1-1; no clear D gene. Trimming shortened V by 3 bases and J by 0 bases, and 5 bases separated the two germline ends. This CDR3 is 13 amino acids long. The V gene's germline CDR1 is ENHRY and CDR2 SYGVKD. The CDR3 loop is CAISDGVNTEAFF. CDR3 in DNA: TGTGCCATCAGTGACGGAGTGAACACTGAAGCTTTCTTT.

This clonotype appeared a few times. The rearrangement uses TRBV19 and TRBJ2-7; TRBD1 matches 10 bases. The V and J ends lost 4 bases and 2 bases, in that order; junction bases with no gene match: 8. The V gene's germline CDR1 is LNHDA and CDR2 SQIVND (reference sequence). The CDR3 loop spans 16 amino acids. The CDR3 DNA reads TGTGCCAGTAGTAGGCTGGGACAGGGGATACCCTACGAGCAGTACTTC. Translation gives CASSRLGQGIPYEQYF.

This clonotype has a count of ten or more. This chain joins TRBV12-3 or TRBV12-4 and TRBJ1-5, with unresolved D. The CDR3 is 14 amino acids. V was clipped by 5 bases and J by 1 base, with 9 bases between them. The CDR3 reads CASSNPGSNQPQHF. The CDR3 coding sequence is TGTGCCAGCAGTAACCCGGGGAGCAATCAGCCCCAGCATTTT.

Worth noting for this clonotype: A read error may be the cause here, since a much bigger clone is one base away. This CDR3 reads CASSQSRGLYGYTF. The CDR3 nucleotides read TGTGCCAGCAGCCAAAGTCGGGGCCTCTATGGCTACACCTTC. The J gene is TRBJ1-2, the V gene TRBV3-1, with a possible D match to TRBD1 (5 bases). This CDR3 spans 14 amino acids. Germline V gene lookup returns CDR1 LGHDT and CDR2 YNNKEL (reference sequence). Trimming took off 2 bases at V and 4 bases at J, with 11 bases between the two ends. Full variable domain (missing parts from reference TRBV3-1 and TRBJ1-2): DTAVSQTPKYLVTQMGNDKSIKCEQNLGHDTMYWYKQDSKKFLKIMFSYNNKELIINETVPNRFSPKSPDKAHLNLHINSLELGDSAVYFCASSQSRGLYGYTFGSGTRLTVV.

Turning to this clonotype: Sequence at one end of the junction differs from germline and may be a read error. The chain employs TRBV12-3 or TRBV12-4 and TRBJ2-5; 9 bases are a match to TRBD2. This CDR3 is 14 amino acids long. CDR3 residues: CACSLGLAKETQYF. CDR3 DNA: TGTGCCTGCAGTTTGGGACTAGCTAAAGAGACCCAGTACTTC.

The J gene is TRBJ1-2, the V gene TRBV15, with D perhaps matching TRBD1 (6 bases). Germline loops: CDR1 LNHNV, CDR2 YYDKDF (reference sequence). The CDR3 sequence is 17 residues long. V was pared by 0 bases and J by 11 bases, with 25 bases between. CDR3 bases: TGTGCCACCAGCAGAGATTCCCCCCTTATAGGGCCGAGGGGGTACACCTTC. Translated, it gives CATSRDSPLIGPRGYTF.

The CDR3 sequence is CASSLKPRGIAGEGGIQYF. The CDR3 nucleotides are TGTGCCAGCAGCTTAAAGCCCCGCGGGATAGCGGGGGAAGGGGGCATTCAGTACTTC. The chain is built from TRBV7-2 and TRBJ2-4, with 9 bases aligning to TRBD2. This CDR3 has 19 residues. The V and J ends lost 2 bases and 9 bases, in that order; junction bases with no gene match: 20. Germline V gene data show CDR1 as SGHTA and CDR2 as FQGNSA.

This clonotype was recorded many times. This chain links TRBV20-1 with TRBJ2-3; D remains unclear. The V gene lost 2 bases and the J gene lost 0 bases, with 21 bases spanning the gap. CDR3 length: 18 amino acids. CDR1 and CDR2 (germline): DFQATT, SNEGSKA (reference sequence). The CDR3 DNA reads TGCAGTGCTAGACCTCAGCTGGCAAAATCCCCTAGCACAGATACGCAGTATTTT. Protein sequence: CSARPQLAKSPSTDTQYF.

This clonotype was seen many times. The chain recombines TRBV12-3 or TRBV12-4 with TRBJ2-6; D is perhaps TRBD1 or TRBD2 (6 bases each). CDR3 length equals 14 residues. V lost 11 bases and J lost 0, with 11 bases in between. Here the CDR3 reads CAGGGDSGANVLTF. As DNA, the CDR3 is TGTGCCGGGGGCGGGGACTCTGGGGCCAACGTCCTGACTTTC.

This clonotype was found many times. For the CDR3, the DNA is TGTGCCAGCAGCTGGGTAACAGGGGAGATCACCGGGGAGCTGTTTTTT. Protein: CASSWVTGEITGELFF. The rearrangement links TRBV7-8 to TRBJ2-2; 7 nucleotides agree with TRBD1. The CDR3 covers 16 residues. In germline, CDR1 is SGHVS, CDR2 FQNEAQ. J gave up 4 bases and V 4 bases, and 9 bases lay outside the gene matches.

The chain links TRBV20-1 to TRBJ2-1; TRBD2 agrees at 8 bases. The CDR3 loop spans 18 amino acids. After removal of 0 bases from V and 0 bases from J, the junction contained 10 bases not matched to a gene. In germline, CDR1 is DFQATT, CDR2 SNEGSKA (reference sequence). CDR3 nucleotides: TGCAGTGCTAGAGATCTTAGCGGGGCCTATTACTCCTACAATGAGCAGTTCTTC. The encoded protein is CSARDLSGAYYSYNEQFF.

Of note for this clonotype: This sequence may be a read error, since a much larger clone differs from it by one base. The chain couples TRBV3-1 to TRBJ1-4, with D unclear. CDR1 and CDR2 from the germline V gene are LGHDT and YNNKEL (reference sequence). V dropped 3 bases and J dropped 7 bases, with 6 bases sitting between them. This CDR3 is 12 amino acids long. This chain's CDR3 is CASSHGFEKLFF. CDR3 bases: TGTGCCAGCAGCCATGGCTTTGAAAAACTGTTTTTT. The whole variable domain, remainder taken from reference TRBV3-1 and TRBJ1-4, is DTAVSQTPKYLVTQMGNDKSIKCEQNLGHDTMYWYKQDSKKFLKIMFSYNNKELIINETVPNRFSPKSPDKAHLNLHINSLELGDSAVYFCASSHGFEKLFFGSGTQLSVL.

This clonotype has a count of ten or more. The chain recombines TRBV5-1 with TRBJ2-7; 8 bases map to TRBD1. The CDR3 runs 15 residues. Trimming cost V 6 bases and J 6 bases; bases outside gene matches: 14. CDR1 is SGHRS and CDR2 is YFSETQ in the germline V gene. CDR3 in DNA: TGCGCCAGCACCGGGACCGAGACAGGGGTCTCCGAGCAGTACTTC. Its protein is CASTGTETGVSEQYF.

This clonotype was seen repeatedly, ten times or more. CDR3 coding DNA: TGTGCCAGCAGTACCGGGACTGAGAATGAAAAACTGTTTTTT. Translation: CASSTGTENEKLFF. This chain connects TRBV28 to TRBJ1-4; D perhaps matches TRBD1 (5 bases). V gave up 5 bases and J gave up 5 bases, with 12 bases separating them. There are 14 residues in the CDR3. The germline gives CDR1 MDHEN, CDR2 SYDVKM. The full variable domain, rest sourced from reference TRBV28 and TRBJ1-4, is DVKVTQSSRYLVKRTGEKVFLECVQDMDHENMFWYRQDPGLGLRLIYFSYDVKMKEKGDIPEGYSVSREKKERFSLILESASTNQTSMYLCASSTGTENEKLFFGSGTQLSVL.

This clonotype was detected many times. The chain uses TRBV2 and TRBJ1-2; D is uncertain. The V gene lost 7 bases and the J gene lost 4 bases, with 7 bases spanning the gap. The CDR3 has 11 residues. Germline assignment: CDR1 SNHLY and CDR2 FYNNEI. CDR3 region: CASKFGYGYTF. The CDR3 coding sequence is TGTGCCAGCAAGTTCGGCTATGGCTACACCTTC.

This clonotype was found many times. The CDR3 sequence is CASSLTRTGTLSYEQYF. DNA for the CDR3: TGTGCCAGCAGCTTAACAAGGACAGGCACGCTCTCCTACGAGCAGTACTTC. The J gene is TRBJ2-7, the V gene TRBV7-9; 7 bases map to TRBD1. Losses at the gene ends were 2 bases for V and 0 bases for J; bases not matched to a gene: 10. Per germline, CDR1 SEHNR and CDR2 FQNEAQ (reference sequence). The CDR3 spans 17 residues.

The rearrangement joins TRBV12-3 or TRBV12-4 to TRBJ2-7, with D possibly being TRBD1 or TRBD2 (6 bases each). CDR3 length: 15 residues. V shed 4 bases and J shed 3 bases, with 16 bases lying between them. The CDR3 sequence: CASSSGGGLGYEQYF. The DNA of the CDR3 is TGTGCCAGCAGTTCAGGAGGGGGGCTAGGCTACGAGCAGTACTTC.

There are many counts of this clonotype. This chain connects TRBV2 to TRBJ2-5, with TRBD2 matching 12 bases. This CDR3 is built from 14 residues. CDR1 SNHLY and CDR2 FYNNEI come from the germline V gene. V gave up 3 bases and J gave up 13 bases; unmatched junction bases: 9. The CDR3 loop is CASSDRTSGTPPYF. For the CDR3, the DNA is TGTGCCAGCAGTGACCGGACTAGCGGGACTCCACCGTACTTC.

This clonotype was recorded many times. The chain links TRBV19 to TRBJ1-5, with D perhaps TRBD1 (5 bases). Germline-derived CDR1 and CDR2 are LNHDA and SQIVND (reference sequence). V was shortened by 3 bases and J by 6 bases, with 12 bases between the two germline ends. The CDR3 is 14 amino acids. CDR3 DNA sequence: TGTGCCAGTAGTATCCAGGGATCCGGTCAGCCCCAGCATTTT. It codes for CASSIQGSGQPQHF.

The table lists this clonotype with a few counts. This rearrangement joins TRBV19 to TRBJ2-7; D gene unclear. This CDR3 is built from 12 residues. Germline V CDR1 and CDR2: LNHDA, SQIVND (reference sequence). Trimming stripped 6 bases from V and 0 bases from J, with 6 bases between. CDR3 coding DNA: TGTGCCAGTAGCGCCCACTCCTACGAGCAGTACTTC. Residues: CASSAHSYEQYF. Based on the CDR3 plus reference TRBV19 and TRBJ2-7, the full variable domain is DGGITQSPKYLFRKEGQNVTLSCEQNLNHDAMYWYRQDPGQGLRLIYYSQIVNDFQKGDIAEGYSVSREKKESFPLTVTSAQKNPTAFYLCASSAHSYEQYFGPGTRLTVT.

This rearrangement joins TRBV20-1 to TRBJ1-2; D not resolved. The germline V gene encodes CDR1 DFQATT and CDR2 SNEGSKA (reference sequence). This CDR3 is built from 14 residues. CDR3 amino acids: CSGRVQLGTGGYTF. DNA for the CDR3: TGCAGCGGGAGGGTTCAGCTAGGAACGGGGGGCTACACCTTC.

V is TRBV7-2 and J is TRBJ2-7; D is perhaps TRBD2 (5 bases). CDR3 size: 15 residues. Germline V lookup: CDR1 SGHTA, CDR2 FQGNSA. V was pared by 4 bases and J by 3 bases, with 16 bases between. CDR3 coding DNA: TGTGCCAGCAGCTCTAGGGCTAGCACTTACTACGAGCAGTACTTC. It translates to CASSSRASTYYEQYF. Based on the CDR3 plus reference TRBV7-2 and TRBJ2-7, the full variable domain is GAGVSQSPSNKVTEKGKDVELRCDPISGHTALYWYRQSLGQGLEFLIYFQGNSAPDKSGLPSDRFSAERTGGSVSTLTIQRTQQEDSAVYLCASSSRASTYYEQYFGPGTRLTVT.